The 5 T cell receptor beta chains given below trace back to one sample, sequenced in a study of T cell changes during pregnancy in multiple sclerosis. Produced via immunoSEQ multiplex PCR; TCRdb's table is partial and in-frame only. The data show some 90,000 clones, about 92% seen once. The sequencing here drew on peripheral blood, taken in the first trimester of pregnancy. The receptors were gathered from a female donor with multiple sclerosis, enrolled in a pregnancy study.

This chain joins TRBV6-6 and TRBJ2-3; no clear D. The CDR3 is made up of 13 amino acids. V was pared by 4 bases and J by 1 base, with 6 bases between. Germline V gives CDR1 MNHNY, CDR2 SVGAGI (reference sequence). The CDR3 DNA reads TGTGCCAGCAGTTCGCCGGGCACAGATACGCAGTATTTT. Translated, it gives CASSSPGTDTQYF.

This chain joins TRBV4-1 and TRBJ1-1; possible D gene TRBD1, 5 bases. V was pared by 0 bases and J by 6 bases, with 14 bases between. The CDR3 extends over 15 amino acids. Germline CDR1 and CDR2: MGHRA and YSYEKL. The CDR3 here is CASSQDPGSTPEAFF. The CDR3 DNA is TGCGCCAGCAGCCAAGATCCAGGGTCGACGCCTGAAGCTTTCTTT.

This clone showed up just once. This chain uses TRBV5-1 with TRBJ2-1; possible D gene TRBD2, 6 bases. Germline V gives CDR1 SGHRS, CDR2 YFSETQ. Between the trimmed V and J ends, which lost 5 bases and 0 bases, there was a span of 12 bases. CDR3 length equals 15 residues. In DNA form, the CDR3 reads TGCGCCAGCAGTTCAAGCGGGTTCTCCTACAATGAGCAGTTCTTC. Amino acids: CASSSSGFSYNEQFF. The full variable domain, rest sourced from reference TRBV5-1 and TRBJ2-1, is KAGVTQTPRYLIKTRGQQVTLSCSPISGHRSVSWYQQTPGQGLQFLFEYFSETQRNKGNFPGRFSGRQFSNSRSEMNVSTLELGDSALYLCASSSSGFSYNEQFFGPGTRLTVL.

A few counts support this clone. The chain uses TRBV28 and TRBJ1-2, with D uncertain. The CDR3 loop spans 12 amino acids. CDR1 and CDR2 (germline): MDHEN, SYDVKM. V was trimmed by 5 bases and J by 8 bases, leaving 12 bases between them. This chain's CDR3 is CASSNLLRGYTF. In nucleotides, the CDR3 is TGTGCCAGCAGTAACCTGCTTCGGGGCTACACCTTC.

The rearrangement uses TRBV5-1 and TRBJ1-4; D gene uncertain. V was pared by 4 bases and J by 0 bases, with 7 bases between. The germline CDR1 and CDR2 sequences are SGHRS and YFSETQ. CDR3 length: 14 residues. The CDR3 sequence: CASSPVATNEKLFF. CDR3 in DNA: TGCGCCAGCAGCCCGGTTGCAACTAATGAAAAACTGTTTTTT.